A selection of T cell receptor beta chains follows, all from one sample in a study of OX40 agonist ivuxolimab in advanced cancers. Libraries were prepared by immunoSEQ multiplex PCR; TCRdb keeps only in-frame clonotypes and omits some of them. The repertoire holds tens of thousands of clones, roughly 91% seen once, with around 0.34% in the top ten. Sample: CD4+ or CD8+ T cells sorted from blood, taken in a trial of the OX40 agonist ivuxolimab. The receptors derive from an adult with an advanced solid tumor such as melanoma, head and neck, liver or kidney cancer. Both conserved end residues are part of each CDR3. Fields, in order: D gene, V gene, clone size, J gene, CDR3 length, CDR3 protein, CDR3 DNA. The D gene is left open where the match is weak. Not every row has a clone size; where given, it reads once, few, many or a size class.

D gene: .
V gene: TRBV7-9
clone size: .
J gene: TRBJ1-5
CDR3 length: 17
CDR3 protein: CASSLGGRPDSNQPQHF
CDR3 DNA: TGTGCCAGCAGCTTGGGTGGCAGACCCGATAGCAATCAGCCCCAGCATTTT

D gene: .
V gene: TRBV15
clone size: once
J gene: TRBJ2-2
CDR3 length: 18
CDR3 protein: CATSRGGESGRRTGELFF
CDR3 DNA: TGTGCCACCAGCAGAGGGGGGGAATCAGGGCGGCGTACCGGGGAGCTGTTTTTT

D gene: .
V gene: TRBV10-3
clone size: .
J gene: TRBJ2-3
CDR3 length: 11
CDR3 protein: CAISTSNTQYF
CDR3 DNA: TGTGCCATCAGTACGAGTAATACGCAGTATTTT

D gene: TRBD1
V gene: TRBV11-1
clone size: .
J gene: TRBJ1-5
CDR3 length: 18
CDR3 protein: CASSLRTGTGGEHQPQHF
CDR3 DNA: TGTGCCAGCAGCTTAAGAACCGGGACAGGGGGCGAGCACCAGCCCCAGCATTTT

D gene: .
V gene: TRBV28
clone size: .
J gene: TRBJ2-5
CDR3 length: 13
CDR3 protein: CASSFAVPETQYF
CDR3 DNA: TGTGCCAGCAGTTTTGCAGTGCCTGAGACCCAGTACTTC

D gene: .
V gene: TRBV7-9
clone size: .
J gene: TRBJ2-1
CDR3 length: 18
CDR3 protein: CASSFDGAILSSYNEQFF
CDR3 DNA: TGTGCCAGCAGCTTCGACGGGGCCATCCTTAGCTCCTACAATGAGCAGTTCTTC

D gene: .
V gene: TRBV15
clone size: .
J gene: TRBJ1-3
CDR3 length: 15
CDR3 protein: CATSRAKGTGNTIYF
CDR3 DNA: TGTGCCACCAGCAGAGCGAAGGGAACTGGAAACACCATATATTTT

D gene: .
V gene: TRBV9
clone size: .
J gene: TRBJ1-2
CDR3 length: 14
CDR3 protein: CASSVAAKAIGYTF
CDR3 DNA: TGTGCCAGCAGCGTAGCAGCCAAGGCTATCGGCTACACCTTC

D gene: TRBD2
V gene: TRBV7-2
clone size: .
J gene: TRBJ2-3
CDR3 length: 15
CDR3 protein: CASSLVGGDTDTQYF
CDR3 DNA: TGTGCCAGCAGCTTAGTCGGGGGGGATACAGATACGCAGTATTTT

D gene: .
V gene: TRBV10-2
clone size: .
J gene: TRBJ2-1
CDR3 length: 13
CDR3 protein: CASSWKGSNEQFF
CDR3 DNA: TGCGCCAGCAGTTGGAAGGGTTCCAATGAGCAGTTCTTC

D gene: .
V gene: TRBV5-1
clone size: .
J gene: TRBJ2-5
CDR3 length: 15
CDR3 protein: CASSPGGSYQETQYF
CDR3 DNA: TGCGCCAGCAGCCCCGGCGGGTCGTACCAAGAGACCCAGTACTTC

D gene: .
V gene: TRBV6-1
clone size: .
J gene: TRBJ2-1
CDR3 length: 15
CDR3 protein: CASSEEPEVVGEQFF
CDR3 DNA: TGTGCCAGCAGTGAAGAGCCGGAGGTGGTTGGTGAGCAGTTCTTC

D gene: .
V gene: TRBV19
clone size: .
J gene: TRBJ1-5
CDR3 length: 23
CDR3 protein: CASSIRSGGSSPKDLYSNQPQHF
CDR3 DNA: TGTGCCAGTAGTATAAGATCAGGCGGCAGCAGCCCCAAAGATCTATATAGCAATCAGCCCCAGCATTTT

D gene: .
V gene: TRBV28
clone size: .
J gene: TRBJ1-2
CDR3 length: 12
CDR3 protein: CASRGYDYGYTF
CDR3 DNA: TGTGCCAGCCGGGGGTATGACTATGGCTACACCTTC

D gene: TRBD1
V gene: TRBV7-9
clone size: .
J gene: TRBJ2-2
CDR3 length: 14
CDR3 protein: CASRGTGFAGELFF
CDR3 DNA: TGTGCCAGCCGCGGGACAGGGTTTGCCGGGGAGCTGTTTTTT

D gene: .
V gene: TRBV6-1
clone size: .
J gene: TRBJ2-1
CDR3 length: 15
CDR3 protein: CASSQIVADYNEQFF
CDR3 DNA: TGTGCCAGCAGTCAGATAGTGGCGGATTACAATGAGCAGTTCTTC

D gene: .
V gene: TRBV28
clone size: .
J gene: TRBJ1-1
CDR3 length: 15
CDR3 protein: CASRKDPPENTEAFF
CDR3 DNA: TGTGCCAGCAGGAAGGACCCCCCTGAGAACACTGAAGCTTTCTTT

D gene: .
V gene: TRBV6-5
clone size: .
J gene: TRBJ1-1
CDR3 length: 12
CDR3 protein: CASSPGYREAFF
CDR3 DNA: TGTGCCAGCAGTCCAGGCTATCGAGAAGCTTTCTTT

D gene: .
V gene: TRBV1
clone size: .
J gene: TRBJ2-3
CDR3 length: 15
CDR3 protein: CTSSLGKGLGDTQYF
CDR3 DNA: TGCACCAGCAGTCTCGGGAAGGGGTTGGGGGATACGCAGTATTTT

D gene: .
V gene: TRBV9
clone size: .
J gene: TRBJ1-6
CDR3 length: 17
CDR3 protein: CASSVASVTATSSPLHF
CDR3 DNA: TGTGCCAGCAGCGTAGCTAGCGTCACAGCCACTAGCTCACCCCTCCACTTT

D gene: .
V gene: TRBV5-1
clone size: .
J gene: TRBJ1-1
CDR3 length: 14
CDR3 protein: CASSLQDLNTEAFF
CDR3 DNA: TGCGCCAGCAGCCTACAGGATCTGAACACTGAAGCTTTCTTT

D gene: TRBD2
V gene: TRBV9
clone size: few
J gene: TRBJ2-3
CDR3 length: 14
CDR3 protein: CASSPGAGTDTQYF
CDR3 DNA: TGTGCCAGCAGCCCTGGAGCGGGGACAGATACGCAGTATTTT

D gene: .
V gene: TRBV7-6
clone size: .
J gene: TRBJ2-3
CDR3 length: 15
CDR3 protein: CASSYDGGSTDTQYF
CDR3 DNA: TGTGCCAGCAGCTACGACGGCGGGAGCACAGATACGCAGTATTTT

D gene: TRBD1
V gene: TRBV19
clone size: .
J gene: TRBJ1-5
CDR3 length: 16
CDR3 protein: CASSLPRQGGNQPQHF
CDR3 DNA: TGTGCCAGTAGTTTACCTCGACAGGGAGGAAATCAGCCCCAGCATTTT

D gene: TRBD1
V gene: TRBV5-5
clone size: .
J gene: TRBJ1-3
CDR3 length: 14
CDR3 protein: CASNWDSSGNTIYF
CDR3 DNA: TGTGCCAGCAACTGGGACAGCTCTGGAAACACCATATATTTT

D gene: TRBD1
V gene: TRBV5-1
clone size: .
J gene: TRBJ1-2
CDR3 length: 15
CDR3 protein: CASSFVQGALHGYTF
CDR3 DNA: TGCGCCAGCAGCTTCGTTCAGGGGGCGCTACATGGCTACACCTTC

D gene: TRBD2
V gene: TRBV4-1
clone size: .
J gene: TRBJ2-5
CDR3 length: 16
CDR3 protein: CASSPPGTSFVETQYF
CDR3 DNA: TGCGCCAGCAGCCCCCCCGGGACTAGCTTCGTAGAGACCCAGTACTTC

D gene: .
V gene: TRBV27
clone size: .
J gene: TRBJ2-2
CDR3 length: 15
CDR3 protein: CASSLLGLYTGELFF
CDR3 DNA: TGTGCCAGCAGTTTACTGGGACTTTACACCGGGGAGCTGTTTTTT

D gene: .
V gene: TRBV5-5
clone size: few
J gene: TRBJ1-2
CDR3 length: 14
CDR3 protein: CASSLEGFNYGYTF
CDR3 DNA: TGTGCCAGCAGCTTGGAAGGATTTAACTATGGCTACACCTTC

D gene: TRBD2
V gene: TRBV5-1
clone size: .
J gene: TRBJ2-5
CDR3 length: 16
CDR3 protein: CASSLLAGAVGETQYF
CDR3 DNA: TGCGCCAGCAGCTTGTTAGCGGGGGCGGTAGGAGAGACCCAGTACTTC

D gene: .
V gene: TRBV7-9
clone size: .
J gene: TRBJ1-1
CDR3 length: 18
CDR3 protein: CASSLGGASRQANTEAFF
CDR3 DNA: TGTGCCAGCAGCTTAGGGGGGGCCTCGAGGCAGGCGAACACTGAAGCTTTCTTT

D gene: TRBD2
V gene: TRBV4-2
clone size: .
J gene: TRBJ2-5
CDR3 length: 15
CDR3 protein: CASSPAGGNQETQYF
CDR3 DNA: TGTGCCAGCAGCCCAGCGGGGGGAAACCAAGAGACCCAGTACTTC

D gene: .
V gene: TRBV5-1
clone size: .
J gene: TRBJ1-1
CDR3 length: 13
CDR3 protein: CASSFVGVTEAFF
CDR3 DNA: TGCGCCAGCAGCTTCGTGGGCGTCACTGAAGCTTTCTTT

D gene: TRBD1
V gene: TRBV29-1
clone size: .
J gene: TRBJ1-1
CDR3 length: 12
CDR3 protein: CSTWTGPAEAFF
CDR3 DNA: TGCAGCACATGGACAGGACCTGCTGAAGCTTTCTTT

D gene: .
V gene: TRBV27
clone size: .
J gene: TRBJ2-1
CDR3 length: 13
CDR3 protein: CASSFRTYNEQFF
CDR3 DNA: TGCGCCAGCAGTTTCAGGACCTACAATGAGCAGTTCTTC

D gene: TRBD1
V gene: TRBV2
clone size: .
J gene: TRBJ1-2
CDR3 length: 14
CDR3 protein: CASSVGQTSYGYTF
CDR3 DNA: TGTGCCAGCAGTGTGGGACAGACTAGCTATGGCTACACCTTC

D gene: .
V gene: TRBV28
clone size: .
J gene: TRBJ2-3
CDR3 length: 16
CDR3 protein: CASSTRQGGVTDTQYF
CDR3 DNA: TGTGCCAGCAGTACACGACAGGGAGGCGTCACAGATACGCAGTATTTT

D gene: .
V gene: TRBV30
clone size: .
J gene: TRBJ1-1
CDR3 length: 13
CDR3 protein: CAWNPGPNTEAFF
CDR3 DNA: TGTGCCTGGAACCCGGGTCCGAACACTGAAGCTTTCTTT

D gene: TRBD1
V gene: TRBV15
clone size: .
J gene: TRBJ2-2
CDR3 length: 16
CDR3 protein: CATSKHRQGRTGELFF
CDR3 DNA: TGTGCCACCAGCAAGCACCGACAGGGGAGAACCGGGGAGCTGTTTTTT

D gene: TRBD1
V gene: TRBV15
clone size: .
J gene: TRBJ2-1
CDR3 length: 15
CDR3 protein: CATSRAGQGYNEQFF
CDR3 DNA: TGTGCCACCAGCAGAGCCGGACAGGGCTACAATGAGCAGTTCTTC

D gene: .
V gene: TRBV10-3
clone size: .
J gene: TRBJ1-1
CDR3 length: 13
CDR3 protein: CAIGQHGNTEAFF
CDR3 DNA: TGTGCCATCGGCCAACACGGGAACACTGAAGCTTTCTTT

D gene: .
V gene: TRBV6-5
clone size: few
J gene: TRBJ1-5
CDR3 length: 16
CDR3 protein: CASSYSSLHSNQPQHF
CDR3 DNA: TGTGCCAGCAGTTATTCCTCGTTGCACAGCAATCAGCCCCAGCATTTT

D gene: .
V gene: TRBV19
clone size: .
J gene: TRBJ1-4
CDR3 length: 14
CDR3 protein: CASSMGGANEKLFF
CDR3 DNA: TGTGCCAGTAGTATGGGCGGGGCTAATGAAAAACTGTTTTTT